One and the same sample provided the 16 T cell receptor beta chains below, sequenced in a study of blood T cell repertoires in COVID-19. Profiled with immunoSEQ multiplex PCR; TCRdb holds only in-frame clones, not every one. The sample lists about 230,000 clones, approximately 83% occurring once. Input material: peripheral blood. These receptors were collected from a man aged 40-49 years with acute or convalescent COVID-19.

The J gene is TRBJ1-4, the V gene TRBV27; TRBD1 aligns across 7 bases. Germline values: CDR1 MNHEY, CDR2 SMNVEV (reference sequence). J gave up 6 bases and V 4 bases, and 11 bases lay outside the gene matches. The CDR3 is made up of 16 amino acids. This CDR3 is CASSSNSPTGYEKLFF. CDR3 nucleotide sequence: TGTGCCAGCAGTTCCAATTCCCCGACAGGGTATGAAAAACTGTTTTTT.

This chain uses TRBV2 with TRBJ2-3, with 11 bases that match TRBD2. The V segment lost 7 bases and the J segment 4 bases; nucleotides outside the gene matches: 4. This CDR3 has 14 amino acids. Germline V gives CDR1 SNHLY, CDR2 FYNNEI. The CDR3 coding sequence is TGTGCCAGCAAAACTAGCGGGAGCGCAGATACGCAGTATTTT. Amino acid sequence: CASKTSGSADTQYF.

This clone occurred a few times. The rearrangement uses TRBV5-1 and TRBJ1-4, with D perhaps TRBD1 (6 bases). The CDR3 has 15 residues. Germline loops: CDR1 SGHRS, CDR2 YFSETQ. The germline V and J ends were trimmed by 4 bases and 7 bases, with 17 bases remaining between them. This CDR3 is CASSPGTGTREKLFF. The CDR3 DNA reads TGCGCCAGCAGCCCTGGAACCGGGACACGTGAAAAACTGTTTTTT.

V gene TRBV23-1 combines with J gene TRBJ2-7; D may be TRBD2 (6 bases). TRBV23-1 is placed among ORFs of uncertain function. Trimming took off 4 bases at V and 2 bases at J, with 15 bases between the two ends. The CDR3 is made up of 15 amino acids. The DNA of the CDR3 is TGCGCCAGCAGTCGAACTCGACTAGTACCCTACGAGCAGTACTTC. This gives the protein CASSRTRLVPYEQYF.

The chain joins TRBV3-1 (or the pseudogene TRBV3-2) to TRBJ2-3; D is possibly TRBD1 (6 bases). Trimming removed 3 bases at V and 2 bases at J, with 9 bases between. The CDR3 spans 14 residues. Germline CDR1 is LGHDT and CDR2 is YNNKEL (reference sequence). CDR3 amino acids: CASSHRGPTDTQYF. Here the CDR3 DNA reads TGTGCCAGCAGCCACAGGGGCCCCACAGATACGCAGTATTTT.

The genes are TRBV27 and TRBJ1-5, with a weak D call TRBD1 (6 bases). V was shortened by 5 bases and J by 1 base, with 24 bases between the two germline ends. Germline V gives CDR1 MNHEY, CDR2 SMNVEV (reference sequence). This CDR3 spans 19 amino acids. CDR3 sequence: CASSRKLRGTPGSNQPQHF. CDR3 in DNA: TGTGCCAGCAGTCGTAAGTTAAGGGGGACCCCAGGGAGCAATCAGCCCCAGCATTTT.

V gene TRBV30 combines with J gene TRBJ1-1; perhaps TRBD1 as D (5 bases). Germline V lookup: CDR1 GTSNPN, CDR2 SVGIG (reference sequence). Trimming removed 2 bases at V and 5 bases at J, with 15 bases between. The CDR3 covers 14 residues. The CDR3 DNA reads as TGTGCCTGGAGTCAGGGCTCCCTGGTGACTGAAGCTTTCTTT. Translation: CAWSQGSLVTEAFF.

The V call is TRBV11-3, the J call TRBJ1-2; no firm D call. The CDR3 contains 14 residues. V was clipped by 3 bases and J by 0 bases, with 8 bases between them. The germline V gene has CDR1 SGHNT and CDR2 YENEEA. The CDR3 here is CASSLDSTNYGYTF. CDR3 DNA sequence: TGTGCCAGCAGCTTGGACTCAACTAACTATGGCTACACCTTC.

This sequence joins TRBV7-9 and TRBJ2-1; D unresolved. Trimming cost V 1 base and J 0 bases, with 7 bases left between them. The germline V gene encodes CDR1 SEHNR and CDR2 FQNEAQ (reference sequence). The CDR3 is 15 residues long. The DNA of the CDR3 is TGTGCCAGCAGCTTAGTTTCCAGCTCCTACAATGAGCAGTTCTTC. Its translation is CASSLVSSSYNEQFF. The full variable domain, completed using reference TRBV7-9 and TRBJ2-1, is DTGVSQNPRHKITKRGQNVTFRCDPISEHNRLYWYRQTLGQGPEFLTYFQNEAQLEKSRLLSDRFSAERPKGSFSTLEIQRTEQGDSAMYLCASSLVSSSYNEQFFGPGTRLTVL.

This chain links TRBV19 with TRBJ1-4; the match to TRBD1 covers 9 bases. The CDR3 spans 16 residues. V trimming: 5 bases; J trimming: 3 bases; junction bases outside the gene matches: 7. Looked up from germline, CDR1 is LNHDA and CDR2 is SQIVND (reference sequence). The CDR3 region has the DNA TGTGCCAGTAGTGTCCCGGGACAGGGTCCTAATGAAAAACTGTTTTTT. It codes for CASSVPGQGPNEKLFF.

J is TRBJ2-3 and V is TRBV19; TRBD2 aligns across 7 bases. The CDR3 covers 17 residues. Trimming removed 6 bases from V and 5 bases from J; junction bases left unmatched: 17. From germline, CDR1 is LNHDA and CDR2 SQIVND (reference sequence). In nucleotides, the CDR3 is TGTGCCAGTAGCCGGGGGGTCGGGAGCATGAGGGGAGATACGCAGTATTTT. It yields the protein CASSRGVGSMRGDTQYF.

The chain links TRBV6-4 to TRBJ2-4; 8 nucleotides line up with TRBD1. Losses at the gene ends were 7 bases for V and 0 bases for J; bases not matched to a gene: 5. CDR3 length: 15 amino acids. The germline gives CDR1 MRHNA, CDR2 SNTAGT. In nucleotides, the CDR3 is TGTGCCAGCATCAGACAGGGGAAAGCCAAAAACATTCAGTACTTC. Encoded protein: CASIRQGKAKNIQYF.

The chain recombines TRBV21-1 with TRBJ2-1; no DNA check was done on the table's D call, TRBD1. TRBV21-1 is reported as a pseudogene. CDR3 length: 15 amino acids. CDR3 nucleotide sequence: TGTGCCAGCAGCTCCTCCCCCACAGGGGTAGGTGAGCAGTTCTTC. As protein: CASSSSPTGVGEQFF.

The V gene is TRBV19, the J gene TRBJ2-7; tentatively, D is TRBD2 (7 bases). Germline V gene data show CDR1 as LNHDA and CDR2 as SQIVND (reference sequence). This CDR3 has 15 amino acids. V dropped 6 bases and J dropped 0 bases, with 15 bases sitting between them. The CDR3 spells CASSLGGGASYEQYF. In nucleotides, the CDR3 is TGTGCCAGTAGCCTAGGGGGAGGGGCCTCCTACGAGCAGTACTTC.

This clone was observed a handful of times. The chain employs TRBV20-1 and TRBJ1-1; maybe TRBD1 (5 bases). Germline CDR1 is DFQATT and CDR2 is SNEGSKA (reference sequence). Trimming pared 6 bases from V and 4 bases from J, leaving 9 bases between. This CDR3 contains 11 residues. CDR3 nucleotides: TGCAGTGCGGGGCAGGGCACTGAAGCTTTCTTT. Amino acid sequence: CSAGQGTEAFF.

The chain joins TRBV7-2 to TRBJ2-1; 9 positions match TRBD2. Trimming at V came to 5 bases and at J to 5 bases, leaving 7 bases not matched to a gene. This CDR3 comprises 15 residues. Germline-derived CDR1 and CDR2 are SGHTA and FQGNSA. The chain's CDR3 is CASSRREGTHNEQFF. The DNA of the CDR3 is TGTGCCAGCAGCCGGCGGGAGGGCACACACAATGAGCAGTTCTTC.